This T cell receptor beta chain was retrieved from a study of T cells in Graves' hyperthyroidism and ophthalmopathy. Study conclusions and caveats: Among thyroid clonotypes expanded above 0.001, most also appeared in blood.

Each person with ophthalmopathy scored at least 3 on the Clinical Activity Score, reached NOSPECS grade 4 or higher, and had been ill under 3 months. Diagnoses were made from clinical symptoms, serum measures (thyroxine and TRAb), thyroid ultrasound and orbital computed tomography. This clonotype occurred many times. Its target is unknown. RNA transcripts gave rise to amplified TCR beta CDR3 regions. A set of HTBI primers served as the primers for a first-round RT-PCR of the TCR CDR3. TCRdb recomputed calls from the multiplex PCR reads with MiXCR, one row per CDR3 protein. The repertoire includes about 350,000 distinct CDR3 sequences, 18% of them detected once, and 15% to 17% sits in the top ten. Germline V gene lookup returns CDR1 SGHAT and CDR2 FQNNGV. Trimming stripped 1 base from V and 6 bases from J, with 12 bases between. The CDR3 has 14 amino acids.

This chain joins TRBV11-2 and TRBJ1-1, with D perhaps matching TRBD1 (5 bases). Material: blood. This receptor was obtained from a woman aged 40 to 50 with Graves' ophthalmopathy. The CDR3 loop reads CASSLVWGSAEAFF. The CDR3 DNA sequence: TGTGCCAGCAGCTTAGTTTGGGGGAGCGCTGAAGCTTTCTTT.